A single sample is the source of the 5 T cell receptor beta chains below, sequenced in a study of post-analysis software for immune sequencing data. Carried by the TCR beta cDNA libraries were unique molecular identifiers. TCRdb used MiXCR to reprocess the PCR reads, holding one entry per CDR3 protein. This table has hundreds of thousands of distinct CDR3 sequences, 25% to 30% appearing once. The study's findings and limits: Five or six TRBV segments, including TRBV5-6, TRBV5-1 and TRBV20-1, were more frequent in patients than controls.

These receptors are not linked to any known antigen. Source material: blood. These receptors all come from a girl aged 10 to 17 with multiple sclerosis.

As for this clonotype: Possible read error: a much larger clone is one base away. The chain carries TRBV6-5 and TRBJ2-1; 13 bases match TRBD2. CDR1 and CDR2 (germline): MNHEY, SVGAGI. The CDR3 spans 15 residues. V lost 10 bases to trimming and J lost 9 bases; unmatched junction nucleotides: 12. The CDR3 coding sequence is TGTGCCAACCGGGGAGGACTAGCGGGAGAAGGTGAGCAGTTCTTC. Its protein product is CANRGGLAGEGEQFF.

This clonotype was seen only once. This chain links TRBV3-1 with TRBJ2-7; TRBD1 matches at 8 bases. Germline V gives CDR1 LGHDT, CDR2 YNNKEL (reference sequence). The CDR3 spans 14 residues. The ends lost 4 bases at V and 3 bases at J; junction bases unmatched: 5. CDR3 in amino acids: CASSPDRVVYEQYF. As DNA, the CDR3 is TGTGCCAGCAGCCCGGACAGGGTTGTCTACGAGCAGTACTTC.

V is TRBV9 and J is TRBJ2-1; no firm D call. CDR3 length: 16 residues. V was cut by 0 bases and J by 4 bases, with 14 bases left in between. The germline V gene encodes CDR1 SGDLS and CDR2 YYNGEE. In DNA, the CDR3 is TGTGCCAGCAGCGTAGCCTTTTTCGACGCGTACAATGAGCAGTTCTTC. Protein: CASSVAFFDAYNEQFF.

The chain combines TRBV29-1 with TRBJ1-6; D remains unclear. This CDR3 contains 12 residues. Looked up from germline, CDR1 is SQVTM and CDR2 is ANQGSEA. V lost 0 bases and J 10 bases, leaving 7 bases between the germline ends. CDR3 region: CSVEDNGSPLHF. The CDR3 nucleotides are TGCAGCGTTGAAGATAACGGATCACCCCTCCACTTT.

The sample holds one count of this clonotype. The chain links TRBV28 to TRBJ2-7; 12 bases map to TRBD2. Trimming at V came to 5 bases and at J to 10 bases, leaving 18 bases not matched to a gene. The CDR3 spans 17 residues. Germline V gives CDR1 MDHEN, CDR2 SYDVKM. DNA of the CDR3: TGTGCCAGCAGTGCACCGGGACTAGCGGGTACCGGGGAGACTCAGTACTTC. Its translation: CASSAPGLAGTGETQYF.